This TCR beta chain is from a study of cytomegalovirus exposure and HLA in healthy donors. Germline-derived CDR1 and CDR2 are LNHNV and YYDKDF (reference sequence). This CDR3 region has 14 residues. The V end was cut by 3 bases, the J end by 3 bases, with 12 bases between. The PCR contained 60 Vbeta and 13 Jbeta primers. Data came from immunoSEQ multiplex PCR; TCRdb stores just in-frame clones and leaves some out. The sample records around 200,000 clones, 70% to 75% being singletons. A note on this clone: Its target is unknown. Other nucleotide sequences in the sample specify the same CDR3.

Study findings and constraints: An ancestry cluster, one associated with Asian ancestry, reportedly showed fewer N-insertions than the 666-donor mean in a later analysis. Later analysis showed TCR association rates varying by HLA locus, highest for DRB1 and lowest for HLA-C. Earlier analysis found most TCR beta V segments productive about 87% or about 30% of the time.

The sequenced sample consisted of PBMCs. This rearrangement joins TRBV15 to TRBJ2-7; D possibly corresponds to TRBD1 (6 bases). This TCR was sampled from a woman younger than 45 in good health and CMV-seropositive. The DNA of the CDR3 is TGTGCCACCAGCAGGGAGCGGACAGTCTACGAGCAGTACTTC. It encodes CATSRERTVYEQYF.